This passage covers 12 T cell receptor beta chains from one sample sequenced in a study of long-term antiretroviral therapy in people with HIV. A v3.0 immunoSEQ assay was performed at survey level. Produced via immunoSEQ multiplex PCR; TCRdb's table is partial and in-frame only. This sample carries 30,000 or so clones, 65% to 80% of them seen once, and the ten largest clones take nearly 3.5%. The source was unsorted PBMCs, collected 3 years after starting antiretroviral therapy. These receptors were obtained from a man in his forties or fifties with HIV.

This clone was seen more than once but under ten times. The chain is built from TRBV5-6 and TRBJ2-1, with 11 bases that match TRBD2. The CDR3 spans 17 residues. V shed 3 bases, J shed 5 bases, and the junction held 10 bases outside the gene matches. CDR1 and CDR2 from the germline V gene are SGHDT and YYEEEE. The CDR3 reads CASSYRPGLAADNEQFF. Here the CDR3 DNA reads TGTGCCAGCAGCTACAGGCCGGGACTAGCGGCTGACAATGAGCAGTTCTTC.

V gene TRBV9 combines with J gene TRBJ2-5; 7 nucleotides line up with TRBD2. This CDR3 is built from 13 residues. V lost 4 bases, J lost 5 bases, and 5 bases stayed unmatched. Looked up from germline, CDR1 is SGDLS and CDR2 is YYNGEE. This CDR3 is CASSQGLVETQYF. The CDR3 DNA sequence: TGTGCCAGCAGCCAAGGACTAGTCGAGACCCAGTACTTC.

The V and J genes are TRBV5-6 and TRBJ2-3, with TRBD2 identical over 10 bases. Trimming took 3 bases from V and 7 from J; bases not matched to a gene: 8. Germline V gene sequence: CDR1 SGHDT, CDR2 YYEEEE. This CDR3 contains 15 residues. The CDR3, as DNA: TGTGCCAGCAGCTCTATAGCGGGGGGAACTTATACGCAGTATTTT. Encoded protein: CASSSIAGGTYTQYF.

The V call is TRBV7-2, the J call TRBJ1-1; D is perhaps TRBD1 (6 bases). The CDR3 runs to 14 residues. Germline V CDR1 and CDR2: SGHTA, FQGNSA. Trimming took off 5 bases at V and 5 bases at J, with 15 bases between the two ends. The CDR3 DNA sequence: TGTGCCAGCAGCCCTCAGGGGAGGCGGACTGAAGCTTTCTTT. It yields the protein CASSPQGRRTEAFF.

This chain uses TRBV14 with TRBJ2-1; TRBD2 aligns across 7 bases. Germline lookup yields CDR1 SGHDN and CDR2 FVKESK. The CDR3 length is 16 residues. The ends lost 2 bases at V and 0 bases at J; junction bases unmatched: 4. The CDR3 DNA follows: TGTGCCAGCAGCCAAATGGGGGGGTACTCCTACAATGAGCAGTTCTTC. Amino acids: CASSQMGGYSYNEQFF.

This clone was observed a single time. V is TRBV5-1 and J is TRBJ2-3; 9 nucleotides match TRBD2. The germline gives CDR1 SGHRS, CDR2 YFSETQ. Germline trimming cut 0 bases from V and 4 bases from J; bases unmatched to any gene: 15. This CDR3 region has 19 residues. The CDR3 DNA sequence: TGCGCCAGCAGCTTGGCCCTAGACGCTCGCGGGGGGGCATCAGATACGCAGTATTTT. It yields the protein CASSLALDARGGASDTQYF. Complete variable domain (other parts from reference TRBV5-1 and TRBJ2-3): KAGVTQTPRYLIKTRGQQVTLSCSPISGHRSVSWYQQTPGQGLQFLFEYFSETQRNKGNFPGRFSGRQFSNSRSEMNVSTLELGDSALYLCASSLALDARGGASDTQYFGPGTRLTVL.

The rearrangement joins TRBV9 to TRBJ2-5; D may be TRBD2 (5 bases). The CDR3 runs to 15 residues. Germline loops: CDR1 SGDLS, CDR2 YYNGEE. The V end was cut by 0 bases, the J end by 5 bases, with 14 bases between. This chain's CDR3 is CASSVGRAPGETQYF. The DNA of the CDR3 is TGTGCCAGCAGCGTAGGTCGAGCGCCGGGGGAGACCCAGTACTTC.

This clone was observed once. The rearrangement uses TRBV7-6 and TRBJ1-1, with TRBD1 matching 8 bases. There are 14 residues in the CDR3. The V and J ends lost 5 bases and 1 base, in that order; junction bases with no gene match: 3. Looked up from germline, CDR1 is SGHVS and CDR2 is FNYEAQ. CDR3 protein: CASSEQGGNTEAFF. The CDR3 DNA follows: TGTGCCAGCAGCGAACAGGGGGGGAACACTGAAGCTTTCTTT.

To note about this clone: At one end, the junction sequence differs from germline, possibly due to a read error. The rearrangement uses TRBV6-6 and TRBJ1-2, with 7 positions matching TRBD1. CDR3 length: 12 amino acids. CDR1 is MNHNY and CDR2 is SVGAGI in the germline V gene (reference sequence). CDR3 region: CASSYPEQGPYF. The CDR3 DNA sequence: TGTGCCAGCAGTTACCCCGAACAGGGGCCCTACTTC.

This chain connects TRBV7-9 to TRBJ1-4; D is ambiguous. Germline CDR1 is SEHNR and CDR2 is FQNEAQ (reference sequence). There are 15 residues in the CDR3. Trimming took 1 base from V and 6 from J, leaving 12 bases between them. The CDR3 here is CASSLGLPGDEKLFF. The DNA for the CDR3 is TGTGCCAGCAGCTTAGGCCTTCCCGGGGATGAAAAACTGTTTTTT.

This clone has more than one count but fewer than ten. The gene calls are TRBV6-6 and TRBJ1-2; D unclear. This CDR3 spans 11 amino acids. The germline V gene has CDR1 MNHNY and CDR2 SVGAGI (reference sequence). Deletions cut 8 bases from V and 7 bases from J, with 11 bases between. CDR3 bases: TGTGCCAGCCTATTCAATGGTGGCTACACCTTC. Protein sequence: CASLFNGGYTF.

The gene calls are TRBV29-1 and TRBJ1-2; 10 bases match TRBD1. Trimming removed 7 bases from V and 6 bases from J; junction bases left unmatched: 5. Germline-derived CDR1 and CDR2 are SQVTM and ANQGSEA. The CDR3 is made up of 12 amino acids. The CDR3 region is CSGGQGVDGYTF. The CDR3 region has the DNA TGCAGCGGAGGACAGGGGGTTGATGGCTACACCTTC. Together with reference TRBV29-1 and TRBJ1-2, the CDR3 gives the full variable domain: SAVISQKPSRDICQRGTSLTIQCQVDSQVTMMFWYRQQPGQSLTLIATANQGSEATYESGFVIDKFPISRPNLTFSTLTVSNMSPEDSSIYLCSGGQGVDGYTFGSGTRLTVV.